The clone carrying this T cell receptor beta chain was counted once. In TCRdb, the 5' RACE reads were re-called with MiXCR into one record per CDR3 protein. This sample yields more than 85,000 distinct CDR3 sequences, of which 17% are seen a single time; 6% to 8% belongs to the top ten. The sample originates from a study of T cells of healthy individuals. The CDR3 has 14 amino acids. In germline, CDR1 is MNHEY, CDR2 SVGEGT. V was clipped by 2 bases and J by 2 bases, with 7 bases between them. The receptor's source is a human donor in good health. The genes are TRBV6-2 or TRBV6-3 and TRBJ1-5, with D uncertain. The chain's CDR3 is CASSYGSGNQPQHF. The CDR3 region has the DNA TGTGCCAGCAGTTACGGAAGCGGCAATCAGCCCCAGCATTTT.